One and the same sample provided the 2 T cell receptor beta chains below, sequenced in a study of OX40 agonist ivuxolimab in advanced cancers. Sequencing used immunoSEQ multiplex PCR; TCRdb keeps in-frame clones, though not all of them. The sample lists tens of thousands of clones, 65% to 90% occurring once. The input for sequencing was CD4+ or CD8+ T cells sorted from blood, taken in a trial of the OX40 agonist ivuxolimab. These receptors were collected from an adult with an advanced solid tumor such as melanoma, head and neck, liver or kidney cancer.

The chain recombines TRBV6-5 with TRBJ2-5; D is perhaps TRBD1 or TRBD2 (7 bases each). The CDR3 totals 15 residues. Germline V gene sequence: CDR1 MNHEY, CDR2 SVGAGI. The V end lost 1 base, the J end lost 4 bases, and 13 bases lay between the germline ends. CDR3 in DNA: TGTGCCAGCAGTTACTGGGGGGGGGACAGAGAGACCCAGTACTTC. It yields the protein CASSYWGGDRETQYF.

V gene TRBV6-5 combines with J gene TRBJ1-1, with a tentative D call TRBD1 (5 bases). CDR3 length: 14 residues. V lost 1 base and J lost 8, with 14 bases in between. CDR1 is MNHEY, CDR2 SVGAGI, per germline. The CDR3 nucleotides read TGTGCCAGCAGTTACTACCCGGGGGAGGAAGAAGCTTTCTTT. It specifies CASSYYPGEEEAFF.